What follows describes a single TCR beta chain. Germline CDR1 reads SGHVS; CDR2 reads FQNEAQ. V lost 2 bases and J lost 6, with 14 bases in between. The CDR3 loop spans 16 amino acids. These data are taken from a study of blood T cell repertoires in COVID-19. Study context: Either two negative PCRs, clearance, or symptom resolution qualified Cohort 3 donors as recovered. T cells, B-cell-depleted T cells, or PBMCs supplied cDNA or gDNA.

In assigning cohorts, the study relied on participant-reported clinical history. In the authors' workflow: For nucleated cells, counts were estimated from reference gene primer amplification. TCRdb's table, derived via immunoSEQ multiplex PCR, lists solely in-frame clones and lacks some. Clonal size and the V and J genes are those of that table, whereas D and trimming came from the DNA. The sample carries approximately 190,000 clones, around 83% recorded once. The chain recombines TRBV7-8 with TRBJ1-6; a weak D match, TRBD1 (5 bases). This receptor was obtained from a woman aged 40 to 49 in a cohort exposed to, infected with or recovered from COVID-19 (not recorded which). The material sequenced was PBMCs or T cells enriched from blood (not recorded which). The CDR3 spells CASSLYIRVGNSPLHF. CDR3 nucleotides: TGTGCCAGCAGCTTATACATCAGGGTTGGTAATTCACCCCTCCACTTT. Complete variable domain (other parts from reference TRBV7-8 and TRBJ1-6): GAGVSQSPRYKVAKRGQDVALRCDPISGHVSLFWYQQALGQGPEFLTYFQNEAQLDKSGLPSDRFFAERPEGSVSTLKIQRTQQEDSAVYLCASSLYIRVGNSPLHFGNGTRLTVT.